These 22 T cell receptor beta chains originate from one sample sequenced in a study of T cells in tuberculosis. Measured with immunoSEQ multiplex PCR; TCRdb has only the in-frame clones, and not every one. Among 30,000 or so clones listed, less than 97% were seen once. Sequencing input: PBMCs. The receptors originated from a donor aged 5 to 30 with latent tuberculosis or without tuberculosis infection.

V usage is TRBV6-6 and J usage is TRBJ2-7; TRBD1 agrees at 11 bases. This CDR3 has 15 amino acids. Unmatched junction bases numbered 2, after V lost 3 bases and J lost 1 base. Germline V gene sequence: CDR1 MNHNY, CDR2 SVGAGI (reference sequence). Here the CDR3 reads CASSYGTGGSYEQYF. DNA of the CDR3: TGTGCCAGCAGTTATGGGACAGGGGGTTCCTACGAGCAGTACTTC.

V is TRBV7-9 and J is TRBJ2-7, with 9 nucleotides matching TRBD1. V lost 6 bases and J lost 5; bases outside the gene matches: 8. CDR1 and CDR2 from the germline V gene are SEHNR and FQNEAQ (reference sequence). The CDR3 is made up of 14 amino acids. The chain's CDR3 is CASREIQGADEQYF. The CDR3 DNA reads as TGTGCCAGCAGGGAAATACAGGGGGCCGACGAGCAGTACTTC.

The chain couples TRBV11-2 to TRBJ2-1; tentative D call: TRBD1 (6 bases). CDR3 length equals 15 residues. Germline V gene data show CDR1 as SGHAT and CDR2 as FQNNGV. Trimming took off 0 bases at V and 11 bases at J, with 17 bases between the two ends. As DNA, the CDR3 is TGTGCCAGCAGCTTAGATCAGGGGATAACAATGAAGCAGTTCTTC. This encodes CASSLDQGITMKQFF.

The chain employs TRBV7-8 and TRBJ1-2, with D perhaps TRBD1 (6 bases). The CDR3 has 13 residues. CDR1 is SGHVS and CDR2 is FQNEAQ in the germline V gene. V lost 5 bases, J lost 4 bases, and 11 bases lay in between. The CDR3 loop reads CASSPDRPYGYTF. The DNA for the CDR3 is TGTGCCAGCAGCCCGGACAGACCCTATGGCTACACCTTC.

In its sample, this clone was seen once. The genes are TRBV27 and TRBJ1-2; 9 bases are shared with TRBD1. The CDR3 has 15 residues. The V and J ends lost 6 bases and 8 bases, in that order; junction bases with no gene match: 13. Germline CDR1 is MNHEY and CDR2 is SMNVEV (reference sequence). CDR3 region: CASRDRGRVTGGYTF. Written as DNA, the CDR3 is TGTGCCAGCAGGGACAGGGGCCGAGTGACGGGGGGCTACACCTTC.

The chain combines TRBV5-4 with TRBJ2-5; 9 bases agree with TRBD1. The V gene end was trimmed by 0 bases and the J gene end by 5 bases; junction bases not matched to a gene: 11. The germline V gene encodes CDR1 SGHNT and CDR2 YYREEE (reference sequence). The CDR3 is made up of 17 amino acids. Here the CDR3 DNA reads TGTGCCAGCAGCTTGGTCGGTCGGGGACAGGGAGGGGAGACCCAGTACTTC. Translation: CASSLVGRGQGGETQYF.

V gene TRBV29-1 combines with J gene TRBJ1-1; D unresolved. CDR3 size: 13 residues. Trimming shortened V by 3 bases and J by 1 base, and 9 bases separated the two germline ends. The germline V gene encodes CDR1 SQVTM and CDR2 ANQGSEA. The CDR3 region has the DNA TGCAGCGTTGAGGGCAGAGCGAACACTGAAGCTTTCTTT. It yields the protein CSVEGRANTEAFF.

This clone appeared a few times. The gene calls are TRBV5-6 and TRBJ2-7, with D possibly matching TRBD2 (5 bases). CDR1 and CDR2 (germline): SGHDT, YYEEEE. V dropped 1 base and J dropped 0 bases, with 14 bases sitting between them. The CDR3 covers 16 residues. The CDR3 reads CASSLWTFWSSYEQYF. The CDR3 bases are TGTGCCAGCAGCTTGTGGACTTTCTGGAGCTCCTACGAGCAGTACTTC.

This chain connects TRBV11-2 to TRBJ2-7; 10 bases fit TRBD2. The CDR3 covers 14 residues. Germline V gene lookup returns CDR1 SGHAT and CDR2 FQNNGV. V dropped 3 bases and J dropped 2; count of bases not matched to a gene: 1. The CDR3 region has the DNA TGTGCCAGCAGCTTTAGCGGGGGGACCTACGAGCAGTACTTC. This translates into CASSFSGGTYEQYF.

V usage is TRBV6-6 and J usage is TRBJ2-1, with D uncertain. Germline V CDR1 and CDR2: MNHNY, SVGAGI (reference sequence). CDR3 length: 12 residues. V gave up 2 bases and J gave up 9 bases, with 8 bases separating them. The CDR3, as DNA: TGTGCCAGCAGTTACGACTTCCGTGAGCAGTTCTTC. It specifies CASSYDFREQFF.

J is TRBJ2-3 and V is TRBV25-1; TRBD1 agrees at 8 bases. Germline loops: CDR1 MGHDK, CDR2 SYGVNS. This CDR3 has 16 residues. With V trimmed by 2 bases and J by 3 bases, 7 bases remained unmatched. The CDR3 DNA sequence: TGTGCCAGCAGTGAAAAAAGACAGGGGAGGACAGATACGCAGTATTTT. It is translated as CASSEKRQGRTDTQYF.

The chain links TRBV4-1 to TRBJ2-2, with 10 bases lining up with TRBD2. Germline V gives CDR1 MGHRA, CDR2 YSYEKL. This CDR3 is built from 20 residues. Trimming took 0 bases from V and 2 from J; bases not matched to a gene: 12. DNA for the CDR3: TGCGCCAGCAGCCAAGAAAGCGGGAGGGCCCTCAAACGAAACACCGGGGAGCTGTTTTTT. This gives the protein CASSQESGRALKRNTGELFF.

This chain links TRBV5-1 with TRBJ1-4; 7 bases match TRBD1. V lost 4 bases to trimming and J lost 5 bases; unmatched junction nucleotides: 2. Germline V gene sequence: CDR1 SGHRS, CDR2 YFSETQ. CDR3 length equals 13 residues. CDR3 region: CASSEGQNEKLFF. CDR3 nucleotide sequence: TGCGCCAGCAGCGAGGGACAGAATGAAAAACTGTTTTTT. Together with reference TRBV5-1 and TRBJ1-4, the CDR3 gives the full variable domain: KAGVTQTPRYLIKTRGQQVTLSCSPISGHRSVSWYQQTPGQGLQFLFEYFSETQRNKGNFPGRFSGRQFSNSRSEMNVSTLELGDSALYLCASSEGQNEKLFFGSGTQLSVL.

This chain joins TRBV14 and TRBJ1-2; 10 nucleotides agree with TRBD1. The V gene end was trimmed by 1 base and the J gene end by 1 base; junction bases not matched to a gene: 6. CDR1 and CDR2 (germline): SGHDN, FVKESK. CDR3 length: 17 residues. CDR3 in amino acids: CASSQAGQGVINYGYTF. CDR3 sequence (DNA): TGTGCCAGCAGCCAAGCAGGACAGGGGGTGATTAACTATGGCTACACCTTC. Looking up the rest from reference TRBV14 and TRBJ1-2 gives the full variable domain: EAGVTQFPSHSVIEKGQTVTLRCDPISGHDNLYWYRRVMGKEIKFLLHFVKESKQDESGMPNNRFLAERTGGTYSTLKVQPAELEDSGVYFCASSQAGQGVINYGYTFGSGTRLTVV.

The chain recombines TRBV11-2 with TRBJ2-7; 8 nucleotides agree with TRBD1. V lost 5 bases and J lost 2; bases outside the gene matches: 5. Per germline, CDR1 SGHAT and CDR2 FQNNGV. This CDR3 comprises 14 residues. The CDR3 bases are TGTGCCAGCAGCCAGGGGGCTCCCCCCTACGAGCAGTACTTC. Translated: CASSQGAPPYEQYF. Supplemented by reference TRBV11-2 and TRBJ2-7, the full variable domain reads EAGVAQSPRYKIIEKRQSVAFWCNPISGHATLYWYQQILGQGPKLLIQFQNNGVVDDSQLPKDRFSAERLKGVDSTLKIQPAKLEDSAVYLCASSQGAPPYEQYFGPGTRLTVT.

The chain carries TRBV5-6 and TRBJ1-2; 7 nucleotides align to TRBD1. The CDR3 contains 13 residues. Germline-derived CDR1 and CDR2 are SGHDT and YYEEEE. J lost 2 bases, V lost 6 bases, and 4 bases had no gene match. The CDR3 here is CASKDRRNYGYTF. Written as DNA, the CDR3 is TGTGCCAGCAAGGACAGGAGAAACTATGGCTACACCTTC.

The chain is built from TRBV28 and TRBJ2-7; TRBD1 might be the D (6 bases). Germline V CDR1 and CDR2: MDHEN, SYDVKM. The V end lost 5 bases, the J end lost 4 bases, and 18 bases lay between the germline ends. The CDR3 runs 15 residues. The CDR3 region is CASSLQGVPVYEQYF. CDR3 in DNA: TGTGCCAGCAGTCTACAGGGTGTTCCGGTTTACGAGCAGTACTTC.

This clone was counted a single time. The V gene is TRBV19, the J gene TRBJ1-1; D gene ambiguous. V was cut by 4 bases and J by 3 bases, with 12 bases left in between. CDR1 is LNHDA, CDR2 SQIVND, per germline (reference sequence). The CDR3 contains 14 residues. CDR3: CASSRVNLDTEAFF. DNA of the CDR3: TGTGCCAGTAGTAGAGTGAATTTGGACACTGAAGCTTTCTTT.

J is TRBJ1-2 and V is TRBV10-1; a weak D match, TRBD1 (5 bases). Looked up from germline, CDR1 is WNHNN and CDR2 is SYGVQD (reference sequence). V lost 4 bases, J lost 8 bases, and 14 bases lay in between. This CDR3 has 13 amino acids. The CDR3 protein is CASSVGRAGGYTF. CDR3 nucleotides: TGCGCCAGCAGTGTCGGCAGGGCGGGAGGCTACACCTTC.

The chain has TRBV11-2 and TRBJ1-1; D perhaps matches TRBD1 (5 bases). The CDR3 consists of 15 residues. The V gene lost 5 bases and the J gene lost 0 bases, with 13 bases spanning the gap. The germline CDR1 and CDR2 sequences are SGHAT and FQNNGV. The CDR3 protein is CASSARQRVNTEAFF. Written as DNA, the CDR3 is TGTGCCAGCAGCGCTCGACAGCGGGTGAACACTGAAGCTTTCTTT.

The V and J genes are TRBV2 and TRBJ2-2, with 8 bases identical to TRBD2. V lost 4 bases and J lost 6; bases outside the gene matches: 4. Germline-derived CDR1 and CDR2 are SNHLY and FYNNEI. This CDR3 is built from 14 residues. CDR3 amino acids: CASSAGGPSGELFF. In DNA form, the CDR3 reads TGTGCCAGCAGTGCGGGAGGGCCCTCCGGGGAGCTGTTTTTT.

The chain is built from TRBV19 and TRBJ1-5, with D perhaps TRBD1 (6 bases). The CDR3 is made up of 14 amino acids. Trimming left V 5 bases short and J 3 bases short, with 11 bases between. Germline-derived CDR1 and CDR2 are LNHDA and SQIVND (reference sequence). Here the CDR3 reads CASSDGQHNQPQHF. The CDR3 DNA follows: TGTGCCAGTAGTGATGGACAGCACAATCAGCCCCAGCATTTT.